This TCR beta chain was profiled in a study of T cell changes during pregnancy in multiple sclerosis. TCRdb keeps only in-frame clones here, not all; method: immunoSEQ multiplex PCR. In the table there are about 120,000 clones, 90% to 95% of which are singletons. The V gene's germline CDR1 is ENHRY and CDR2 SYGVKD. V gave up 6 bases and J gave up 2 bases, with 10 bases separating them. CDR3 length: 13 residues. Here the sequenced sample was peripheral blood, taken before pregnancy. This receptor was identified in a female donor with multiple sclerosis, enrolled in a pregnancy study. This chain links TRBV10-3 with TRBJ1-1; perhaps TRBD1 as D (5 bases). The CDR3, as DNA: TGTGCCATCAGCGGGGGGGTAAACACTGAAGCTTTCTTT. Translated, it gives CAISGGVNTEAFF.